One and the same sample provided the 25 T cell receptor beta chains below, sequenced in a study of spatial heterogeneity in lung cancer. TCRdb used MiXCR to reprocess the 5' RACE reads, holding one entry per CDR3 protein. The table records 110,000 or so distinct CDR3 sequences, roughly 10% of them present only once. Time point reported: blood at routine non-recurrence follow-up after resection. Sequenced here: PBMCs, sampled at follow-up. These receptors originate from a female donor with early-stage non-small cell lung cancer.

The chain uses TRBV7-6 and TRBJ2-6; 8 bases line up with TRBD1. The V gene end was trimmed by 5 bases and the J gene end by 1 base; junction bases not matched to a gene: 1. Germline lookup yields CDR1 SGHVS and CDR2 FNYEAQ. The CDR3 consists of 15 residues. The CDR3 sequence: CASSHRGSGANVLTF. CDR3 DNA: TGTGCCAGCAGCCACAGGGGGTCTGGGGCCAACGTCCTGACTTTC. Combining the CDR3 with reference TRBV7-6 and TRBJ2-6 gives the whole variable domain GAGVSQSPRYKVTKRGQDVALRCDPISGHVSLYWYRQALGQGPEFLTYFNYEAQQDKSGLPNDRFSAERPEGSISTLTIQRTEQRDSAMYRCASSHRGSGANVLTFGAGSRLTVL.

This clonotype appeared many times. This CDR3 reads CAWSPGGSITDTQYF. The CDR3 DNA sequence: TGTGCCTGGAGTCCTGGCGGGAGTATTACAGATACGCAGTATTTT. This sequence joins TRBV30 and TRBJ2-3; 7 bases line up with TRBD2. The V segment lost 2 bases and the J segment 3 bases; nucleotides outside the gene matches: 8. The CDR3 covers 15 residues. Germline assignment: CDR1 GTSNPN and CDR2 SVGIG (reference sequence).

This clonotype was counted many times. The J gene is TRBJ1-6, the V gene TRBV7-9; TRBD1 matches at 11 bases. V lost 4 bases, J lost 9 bases, and 8 bases stayed unmatched. The CDR3 is 16 residues long. Germline CDR1 is SEHNR and CDR2 is FQNEAQ (reference sequence). The CDR3 protein is CASSSILGTGGSPLHF. The CDR3 nucleotides read TGTGCCAGCAGCTCTATTCTCGGGACAGGGGGTTCACCCCTCCACTTT.

This clonotype appeared a few times. V is TRBV28 and J is TRBJ2-3; D unclear. V was shortened by 7 bases and J by 2 bases, with 13 bases between the two germline ends. CDR1 MDHEN and CDR2 SYDVKM come from the germline V gene. The CDR3 loop spans 14 amino acids. The DNA of the CDR3 is TGTGCCAGCACGTTACCGGGTCCCACAGATACGCAGTATTTT. Its protein product is CASTLPGPTDTQYF. Combining the CDR3 with reference TRBV28 and TRBJ2-3 gives the whole variable domain DVKVTQSSRYLVKRTGEKVFLECVQDMDHENMFWYRQDPGLGLRLIYFSYDVKMKEKGDIPEGYSVSREKKERFSLILESASTNQTSMYLCASTLPGPTDTQYFGPGTRLTVL.

This clonotype was observed many times. This chain links TRBV2 with TRBJ2-7; TRBD2 agrees at 9 bases. The V gene's germline CDR1 is SNHLY and CDR2 FYNNEI. V shed 6 bases and J 2 bases; nucleotides not matched to a gene: 5. The CDR3 sequence is 14 residues long. The CDR3, as DNA: TGTGCCAGCAGGCGGACTAGCGCGACCTACGAGCAGTACTTC. Its protein product is CASRRTSATYEQYF.

This clonotype occurred many times. This rearrangement joins TRBV29-1 to TRBJ2-3, with TRBD2 identical over 8 bases. CDR1 SQVTM and CDR2 ANQGSEA come from the germline V gene. The ends lost 6 bases at V and 1 base at J; junction bases unmatched: 6. The CDR3 runs 14 residues. Here the CDR3 DNA reads TGCAGCGTGGCCAGCGGGGGAGGCACAGATACGCAGTATTTT. This codes for CSVASGGGTDTQYF.

The chain has TRBV2 and TRBJ2-2; no reliable D call. Trimming pared 4 bases from V and 5 bases from J, leaving 14 bases between. The CDR3 runs 15 residues. CDR1 SNHLY and CDR2 FYNNEI come from the germline V gene. Here the CDR3 reads CASSAISLGTGELFF. The DNA for the CDR3 is TGTGCCAGCAGTGCCATTAGCCTGGGAACCGGGGAGCTGTTTTTT.

Only a few counts were recorded for this clonotype. The chain employs TRBV18 and TRBJ2-1; possible D gene TRBD2, 6 bases. V was cut by 3 bases and J by 2 bases, with 11 bases left in between. Looked up from germline, CDR1 is KGHSH and CDR2 is LQKENI. The CDR3 is made up of 15 amino acids. CDR3 in amino acids: CASSPLLAAYNEQFF. The CDR3 region has the DNA TGTGCCAGCTCACCGCTACTAGCCGCCTACAATGAGCAGTTCTTC. The full variable domain, rest sourced from reference TRBV18 and TRBJ2-1, is NAGVMQNPRHLVRRRGQEARLRCSPMKGHSHVYWYRQLPEEGLKFMVYLQKENIIDESGMPKERFSAEFPKEGPSILRIQQVVRGDSAAYFCASSPLLAAYNEQFFGPGTRLTVL.

This clonotype was counted at least ten times. The V and J genes are TRBV20-1 and TRBJ1-5, with D uncertain. Germline lookup yields CDR1 DFQATT and CDR2 SNEGSKA (reference sequence). V was trimmed by 2 bases and J by 5 bases, leaving 13 bases between them. This CDR3 has 14 residues. DNA of the CDR3: TGCAGTGCTAGACCTGGGGAGGGAGATCAGCCCCAGCATTTT. Translation: CSARPGEGDQPQHF.

The rearrangement links TRBV5-1 to TRBJ2-7; 7 bases are shared with TRBD1. V gave up 0 bases and J gave up 0 bases; unmatched junction bases: 12. The germline V gene has CDR1 SGHRS and CDR2 YFSETQ. The CDR3 length is 18 residues. DNA of the CDR3: TGCGCCAGCAGCTTGGGCCTCATAGTCGACAGGGACTCCTACGAGCAGTACTTC. Protein product: CASSLGLIVDRDSYEQYF.

This clonotype turned up a few times. The chain couples TRBV11-2 to TRBJ2-1, with D possibly being TRBD2 (6 bases). CDR1 is SGHAT and CDR2 is FQNNGV in the germline V gene. V lost 4 bases, J lost 6 bases, and 22 bases lay in between. The CDR3 loop spans 17 amino acids. CDR3 nucleotides: TGTGCCAGCAGCTCCCCGAGCGGCTTTGGGGGAGGCAATGAGCAGTTCTTC. Encoded protein: CASSSPSGFGGGNEQFF.

This clonotype was counted a few times. The chain recombines TRBV15 with TRBJ1-6; 8 nucleotides line up with TRBD1. This CDR3 contains 14 residues. The V gene's germline CDR1 is LNHNV and CDR2 YYDKDF (reference sequence). Losses at the gene ends were 1 base for V and 10 bases for J; bases not matched to a gene: 3. The CDR3 sequence is CATSRVDRGSPLHF. The CDR3 DNA reads as TGTGCCACCAGCAGAGTTGACAGGGGATCACCCCTCCACTTT.

This clonotype was found many times. V usage is TRBV3-1 and J usage is TRBJ2-2; D is possibly TRBD1 (6 bases). Trimming pared 4 bases from V and 7 bases from J, leaving 13 bases between. Germline loops: CDR1 LGHDT, CDR2 YNNKEL (reference sequence). CDR3 size: 14 residues. This CDR3 reads CASSPRDKGGELFF. CDR3 DNA sequence: TGTGCCAGCAGCCCCCGGGACAAAGGCGGGGAGCTGTTTTTT.

This clonotype has a count of ten or more. This chain joins TRBV29-1 and TRBJ2-7; D possibly corresponds to TRBD1 (5 bases). Germline loops: CDR1 SQVTM, CDR2 ANQGSEA. The CDR3 extends over 11 amino acids. V gave up 6 bases and J gave up 4 bases, with 10 bases separating them. CDR3 bases: TGCAGCGTAAGAAAGGGGTACGAGCAGTACTTC. Encoded protein: CSVRKGYEQYF.

This clonotype was seen repeatedly, ten times or more. This sequence joins TRBV11-2 and TRBJ2-3, with 9 bases fitting TRBD2. This CDR3 is 15 amino acids long. CDR1 SGHAT and CDR2 FQNNGV come from the germline V gene. V gave up 0 bases and J gave up 7 bases; unmatched junction bases: 5. This CDR3 reads CASSLDSGSANTQYF. Written as DNA, the CDR3 is TGTGCCAGCAGCTTAGATAGCGGGAGCGCAAATACGCAGTATTTT.

This clonotype turned up a few times. The rearrangement joins TRBV6-5 to TRBJ2-7, with 12 nucleotides matching TRBD2. Germline CDR1 reads MNHEY; CDR2 reads SVGAGI. The CDR3 runs 16 residues. J gave up 3 bases and V 5 bases, and 8 bases lay outside the gene matches. In nucleotides, the CDR3 is TGTGCCAGCAGTCCCCTGACTAGCGGGAGATTCTACGAGCAGTACTTC. Protein product: CASSPLTSGRFYEQYF.

This clonotype was found a few times. The V gene is TRBV10-2, the J gene TRBJ2-3, with 9 bases matching TRBD1. CDR1 and CDR2 from the germline V gene are WSHSY and SAAADI. Trimming at V came to 4 bases and at J to 1 base, leaving 9 bases not matched to a gene. The CDR3 is 17 amino acids. The CDR3 here is CASSALNRGRRTDTQYF. The CDR3 DNA is TGCGCCAGCAGTGCTTTAAACAGGGGGCGACGCACAGATACGCAGTATTTT.

This clonotype has just a few counts. The V gene is TRBV7-2, the J gene TRBJ2-2; no clear D. CDR3 length: 13 residues. Trimming took 4 bases from V and 8 from J, leaving 11 bases between them. Germline CDR1 reads SGHTA; CDR2 reads FQGNSA. The CDR3: CASSSSRVGELFF. CDR3 DNA: TGTGCCAGCAGCTCATCTCGGGTTGGGGAGCTGTTTTTT.

A few counts support this clonotype. The CDR3 DNA reads as TGTGCCAGCAAACCTACAGGGAGGGGTTCGTACGAGCAGTACTTC. Residues: CASKPTGRGSYEQYF. The chain carries TRBV28 and TRBJ2-7, with D tentatively TRBD2 (7 bases). The germline V and J ends were trimmed by 7 bases and 4 bases, with 20 bases remaining between them. CDR3 length: 15 residues. Germline CDR1 MDHEN, CDR2 SYDVKM. The whole variable domain, remainder taken from reference TRBV28 and TRBJ2-7, is DVKVTQSSRYLVKRTGEKVFLECVQDMDHENMFWYRQDPGLGLRLIYFSYDVKMKEKGDIPEGYSVSREKKERFSLILESASTNQTSMYLCASKPTGRGSYEQYFGPGTRLTVT.

This clonotype occurred a few times. The CDR3 loop reads CASSFDSGRAREQFF. The CDR3 nucleotides are TGTGCCAGCAGCTTCGATAGCGGGAGGGCTCGTGAGCAGTTCTTC. V gene TRBV7-6 combines with J gene TRBJ2-1, with 11 bases matching TRBD2. CDR3 length: 15 amino acids. With V trimmed by 3 bases and J by 9 bases, 7 bases remained unmatched. The germline gives CDR1 SGHVS, CDR2 FNYEAQ.

V is TRBV5-6 and J is TRBJ2-7; D uncertain. CDR1 and CDR2 (germline): SGHDT, YYEEEE. V was clipped by 7 bases and J by 3 bases, with 8 bases between them. CDR3 length: 11 amino acids. CDR3 protein: CASGRFYEQYF. The CDR3 DNA sequence: TGTGCCAGCGGCCGGTTCTACGAGCAGTACTTC.

This clonotype was recorded at least ten times. The genes are TRBV20-1 and TRBJ1-5, with D perhaps TRBD1 (6 bases). This CDR3 is 15 amino acids long. The germline gives CDR1 DFQATT, CDR2 SNEGSKA (reference sequence). Trimming took off 6 bases at V and 0 bases at J, with 15 bases between the two ends. CDR3 residues: CSAPGASYSNQPQHF. The CDR3 DNA reads as TGCAGTGCCCCAGGGGCCTCTTATAGCAATCAGCCCCAGCATTTT.

This clonotype has just a few counts. The rearrangement links TRBV11-3 to TRBJ2-1; TRBD1 is a possible D gene (6 bases). Germline assignment: CDR1 SGHNT and CDR2 YENEEA. The CDR3 loop spans 20 amino acids. V dropped 0 bases and J dropped 0 bases, with 21 bases sitting between them. CDR3 sequence reads: CASSLDLHSATGSSYNEQFF. The CDR3 DNA sequence: TGTGCCAGCAGCTTAGATCTTCATTCGGCTACAGGGAGCTCCTACAATGAGCAGTTCTTC.

This clonotype was detected a few times. This chain links TRBV20-1 with TRBJ2-2; D might be TRBD2 (6 bases). Trimming cost V 6 bases and J 7 bases, with 12 bases left between them. This CDR3 is 12 amino acids long. Germline CDR1 is DFQATT and CDR2 is SNEGSKA (reference sequence). CDR3 sequence reads: CSARDLLGELFF. DNA for the CDR3: TGCAGTGCCAGGGACTTACTCGGGGAGCTGTTTTTT.

This clonotype was seen only a few times. CDR3 DNA: TGCAGTACCGGCCCACGGGACAGGGTGCGCTATGGCTACACCTTC. Amino acids: CSTGPRDRVRYGYTF. The chain has TRBV20-1 and TRBJ1-2, with 9 bases aligning to TRBD1. Germline-derived CDR1 and CDR2 are DFQATT and SNEGSKA (reference sequence). The CDR3 spans 15 residues. Trimming at V came to 8 bases and at J to 4 bases, leaving 14 bases not matched to a gene.